The rows below give T cell receptor beta chains drawn from one sample of a study of graft-versus-host responses after intestinal transplantation. The method was immunoSEQ multiplex PCR; TCRdb's version includes in-frame clones alone and lacks a portion of them. Among 55,000 to 80,000 clones, 90% were seen once, and the ten largest hold roughly 1.6%. The antigens of these receptors remain unknown. Sequencing used unstimulated CD8+ T cells sorted from spleen or lymph node cells, obtained before transplant. These receptors were obtained from a human donor who was the organ donor for an intestinal transplant. Each CDR3 is given with its conserved first and last residue. Each record gives: J gene, clone size, D gene, V gene, CDR3 protein, CDR3 DNA. D genes are given only for firm matches. The size field is filled for only some rows; it gives once, few, many or a size class.

J: TRBJ1-1
size: -
D: -
V: TRBV10-3
CDR3: CAISVNSMNTEAFF
DNA: TGTGCCATCAGTGTTAACAGCATGAACACTGAAGCTTTCTTT

J: TRBJ2-7
size: -
D: -
V: TRBV4-3
CDR3: CASSQTAGIAYEQYF
DNA: TGCGCCAGCAGCCAAACCGCCGGGATCGCCTACGAGCAGTACTTC

J: TRBJ2-4
size: -
D: TRBD2
V: TRBV4-1
CDR3: CASSHRRLALRGIQYF
DNA: TGCGCCAGCAGCCATCGAAGACTAGCTCTAAGGGGCATTCAGTACTTC

J: TRBJ1-1
size: -
D: TRBD1
V: TRBV11-3
CDR3: CASSLPPGTDPEAFF
DNA: TGTGCCAGCAGCCTGCCCCCCGGGACAGACCCTGAAGCTTTCTTT

J: TRBJ1-1
size: -
D: -
V: TRBV7-9
CDR3: CASSPGLMNTEAFF
DNA: TGTGCCAGCAGCCCGGGGTTGATGAACACTGAAGCTTTCTTT

J: TRBJ1-2
size: -
D: TRBD1
V: TRBV7-6
CDR3: CASSLAPRQGATGYTF
DNA: TGTGCCAGCAGCTTAGCACCAAGGCAGGGGGCGACTGGCTACACCTTC

J: TRBJ2-1
size: -
D: -
V: TRBV27
CDR3: CASSLSGRNEQFF
DNA: TGTGCCAGCAGTTTAAGTGGGAGGAATGAGCAGTTCTTC

J: TRBJ2-3
size: -
D: TRBD2
V: TRBV5-8
CDR3: CASSYPLGREPPDTQYF
DNA: TGTGCCAGCAGCTATCCCCTCGGGCGGGAGCCCCCAGATACGCAGTATTTT

J: TRBJ2-5
size: -
D: -
V: TRBV5-3
CDR3: CARSRSALWVKTQYF
DNA: TGTGCCAGAAGCAGAAGCGCTTTGTGGGTAAAGACCCAGTACTTC

J: TRBJ1-4
size: -
D: TRBD1
V: TRBV11-2
CDR3: CASSTGQGRKANEKLFF
DNA: TGTGCCAGCAGCACGGGACAGGGGCGGAAGGCTAATGAAAAACTGTTTTTT

J: TRBJ2-3
size: -
D: -
V: TRBV21-1
CDR3: CASSKGDSGGRTDTQYF
DNA: TGTGCCAGCAGCAAAGGAGACAGCGGGGGGCGGACAGATACGCAGTATTTT

J: TRBJ2-1
size: -
D: -
V: TRBV19
CDR3: CASSMDSYNEQFF
DNA: TGTGCCAGTAGTATGGACTCATACAATGAGCAGTTCTTC

J: TRBJ1-3
size: -
D: -
V: TRBV6-5
CDR3: CASRMAGSGNTIYF
DNA: TGTGCCAGCAGGATGGCTGGCTCTGGAAACACCATATATTTT

J: TRBJ1-2
size: -
D: -
V: TRBV19
CDR3: CASNDLGAVGYTF
DNA: TGTGCCAGTAATGATTTAGGGGCTGTCGGCTACACCTTC

J: TRBJ2-3
size: -
D: -
V: TRBV28
CDR3: CASSLFPTGVTDTQYF
DNA: TGTGCCAGCAGTTTGTTCCCGACCGGGGTCACAGATACGCAGTATTTT

J: TRBJ2-5
size: -
D: -
V: TRBV9
CDR3: CASSVVGRAQETQYF
DNA: TGTGCCAGCAGCGTAGTGGGCAGGGCGCAAGAGACCCAGTACTTC

J: TRBJ1-2
size: -
D: TRBD1
V: TRBV7-9
CDR3: CASSSDRAFYGYTF
DNA: TGTGCCAGCTCTTCCGACAGGGCCTTCTATGGCTACACCTTC

J: TRBJ2-7
size: -
D: TRBD1
V: TRBV5-1
CDR3: CASSLGAGGYEQYF
DNA: TGCGCCAGCAGCTTGGGTGCAGGGGGCTACGAGCAGTACTTC

J: TRBJ2-7
size: once
D: -
V: TRBV13
CDR3: CASSSIKTPGYEQYF
DNA: TGTGCCAGCAGCTCCATAAAAACACCAGGCTACGAGCAGTACTTC

J: TRBJ2-7
size: once
D: -
V: TRBV9
CDR3: CASSGTGPYEQYF
DNA: TGTGCCAGCAGCGGGACTGGCCCCTACGAGCAGTACTTC

J: TRBJ1-1
size: -
D: -
V: TRBV5-6
CDR3: CASSLASFNTEAFF
DNA: TGTGCCAGCAGCTTGGCTAGTTTTAACACTGAAGCTTTCTTT

J: TRBJ2-5
size: -
D: -
V: TRBV7-2
CDR3: CASSLTLKTQYF
DNA: TGTGCCAGCAGCTTAACGCTAAAGACCCAGTACTTC

J: TRBJ1-5
size: -
D: -
V: TRBV18
CDR3: CASSRTQGWKPQHF
DNA: TGTGCCAGCTCTCGAACTCAGGGGTGGAAGCCCCAGCATTTT

J: TRBJ1-1
size: -
D: -
V: TRBV29-1
CDR3: CSGGTLNTEAFF
DNA: TGCAGCGGAGGGACATTGAACACTGAAGCTTTCTTT

J: TRBJ2-2
size: -
D: -
V: TRBV27
CDR3: CASSLKAPGELFF
DNA: TGTGCCAGCAGTTTAAAAGCTCCCGGGGAGCTGTTTTTT

J: TRBJ2-1
size: -
D: TRBD2
V: TRBV5-1
CDR3: CASSLGPSGSFDNEQFF
DNA: TGCGCCAGCAGCTTGGGGCCTAGCGGGAGTTTCGACAATGAGCAGTTCTTC

J: TRBJ2-1
size: -
D: TRBD2
V: TRBV19
CDR3: CASSWSSGENNEQFF
DNA: TGTGCCAGTAGCTGGTCTAGCGGAGAGAACAATGAGCAGTTCTTC

J: TRBJ2-1
size: -
D: -
V: TRBV10-3
CDR3: CAISEPEAARYNEQFF
DNA: TGTGCCATCAGTGAGCCAGAGGCCGCGCGCTACAATGAGCAGTTCTTC

J: TRBJ1-1
size: -
D: -
V: TRBV27
CDR3: CASSLFQGQGEAFF
DNA: TGTGCCAGCAGTTTATTTCAGGGGCAGGGTGAAGCTTTCTTT

J: TRBJ2-7
size: -
D: TRBD1
V: TRBV27
CDR3: CASSPGTGLGQYF
DNA: TGTGCCAGCAGTCCCGGGACAGGGTTGGGGCAGTACTTC

J: TRBJ2-2
size: -
D: TRBD2
V: TRBV9
CDR3: CASSGSSGRAGELFF
DNA: TGTGCCAGCAGCGGATCTAGCGGGAGGGCCGGGGAGCTGTTTTTT

J: TRBJ2-1
size: -
D: -
V: TRBV9
CDR3: CASSVFDEQFF
DNA: TGTGCCAGCAGCGTCTTCGATGAGCAGTTCTTC

J: TRBJ2-3
size: -
D: TRBD2
V: TRBV18
CDR3: CASSPRREGRPYTDTQYF
DNA: TGTGCCAGCTCACCAAGGCGGGAGGGCCGACCCTACACAGATACGCAGTATTTT

J: TRBJ1-2
size: -
D: -
V: TRBV9
CDR3: CASSAYYGYTF
DNA: TGTGCCAGCAGCGCCTACTATGGCTACACCTTC

J: TRBJ1-1
size: -
D: -
V: TRBV28
CDR3: CASRTGKNTEAFF
DNA: TGTGCCAGCAGGACAGGAAAGAACACTGAAGCTTTCTTT

J: TRBJ2-7
size: -
D: TRBD2
V: TRBV6-1
CDR3: CASRLAGLLRLEQYF
DNA: TGTGCCAGCAGACTAGCGGGCCTTCTGCGTCTCGAGCAGTACTTC

J: TRBJ2-1
size: -
D: TRBD2
V: TRBV7-9
CDR3: CASSPPGLHNEQFF
DNA: TGTGCCAGCAGCCCACCGGGACTACACAATGAGCAGTTCTTC

J: TRBJ1-3
size: -
D: -
V: TRBV11-2
CDR3: CASSWAGVSGNTIYF
DNA: TGTGCCAGCAGCTGGGCGGGGGTCTCTGGAAACACCATATATTTT

J: TRBJ1-2
size: -
D: TRBD1
V: TRBV7-9
CDR3: CASTFHRDRALYGYTF
DNA: TGTGCCAGCACCTTTCACCGGGACAGAGCCCTTTATGGCTACACCTTC

J: TRBJ1-2
size: -
D: -
V: TRBV9
CDR3: CASSPQTGNYGYTF
DNA: TGTGCCAGCAGCCCCCAGACAGGCAACTATGGCTACACCTTC

J: TRBJ2-6
size: -
D: -
V: TRBV6-4
CDR3: CASSVQQGGANVLTF
DNA: TGTGCCAGCAGTGTCCAACAGGGTGGGGCCAACGTCCTGACTTTC

J: TRBJ2-3
size: -
D: -
V: TRBV29-1
CDR3: CSATGDTQYF
DNA: TGCAGCGCGACGGGAGATACGCAGTATTTT